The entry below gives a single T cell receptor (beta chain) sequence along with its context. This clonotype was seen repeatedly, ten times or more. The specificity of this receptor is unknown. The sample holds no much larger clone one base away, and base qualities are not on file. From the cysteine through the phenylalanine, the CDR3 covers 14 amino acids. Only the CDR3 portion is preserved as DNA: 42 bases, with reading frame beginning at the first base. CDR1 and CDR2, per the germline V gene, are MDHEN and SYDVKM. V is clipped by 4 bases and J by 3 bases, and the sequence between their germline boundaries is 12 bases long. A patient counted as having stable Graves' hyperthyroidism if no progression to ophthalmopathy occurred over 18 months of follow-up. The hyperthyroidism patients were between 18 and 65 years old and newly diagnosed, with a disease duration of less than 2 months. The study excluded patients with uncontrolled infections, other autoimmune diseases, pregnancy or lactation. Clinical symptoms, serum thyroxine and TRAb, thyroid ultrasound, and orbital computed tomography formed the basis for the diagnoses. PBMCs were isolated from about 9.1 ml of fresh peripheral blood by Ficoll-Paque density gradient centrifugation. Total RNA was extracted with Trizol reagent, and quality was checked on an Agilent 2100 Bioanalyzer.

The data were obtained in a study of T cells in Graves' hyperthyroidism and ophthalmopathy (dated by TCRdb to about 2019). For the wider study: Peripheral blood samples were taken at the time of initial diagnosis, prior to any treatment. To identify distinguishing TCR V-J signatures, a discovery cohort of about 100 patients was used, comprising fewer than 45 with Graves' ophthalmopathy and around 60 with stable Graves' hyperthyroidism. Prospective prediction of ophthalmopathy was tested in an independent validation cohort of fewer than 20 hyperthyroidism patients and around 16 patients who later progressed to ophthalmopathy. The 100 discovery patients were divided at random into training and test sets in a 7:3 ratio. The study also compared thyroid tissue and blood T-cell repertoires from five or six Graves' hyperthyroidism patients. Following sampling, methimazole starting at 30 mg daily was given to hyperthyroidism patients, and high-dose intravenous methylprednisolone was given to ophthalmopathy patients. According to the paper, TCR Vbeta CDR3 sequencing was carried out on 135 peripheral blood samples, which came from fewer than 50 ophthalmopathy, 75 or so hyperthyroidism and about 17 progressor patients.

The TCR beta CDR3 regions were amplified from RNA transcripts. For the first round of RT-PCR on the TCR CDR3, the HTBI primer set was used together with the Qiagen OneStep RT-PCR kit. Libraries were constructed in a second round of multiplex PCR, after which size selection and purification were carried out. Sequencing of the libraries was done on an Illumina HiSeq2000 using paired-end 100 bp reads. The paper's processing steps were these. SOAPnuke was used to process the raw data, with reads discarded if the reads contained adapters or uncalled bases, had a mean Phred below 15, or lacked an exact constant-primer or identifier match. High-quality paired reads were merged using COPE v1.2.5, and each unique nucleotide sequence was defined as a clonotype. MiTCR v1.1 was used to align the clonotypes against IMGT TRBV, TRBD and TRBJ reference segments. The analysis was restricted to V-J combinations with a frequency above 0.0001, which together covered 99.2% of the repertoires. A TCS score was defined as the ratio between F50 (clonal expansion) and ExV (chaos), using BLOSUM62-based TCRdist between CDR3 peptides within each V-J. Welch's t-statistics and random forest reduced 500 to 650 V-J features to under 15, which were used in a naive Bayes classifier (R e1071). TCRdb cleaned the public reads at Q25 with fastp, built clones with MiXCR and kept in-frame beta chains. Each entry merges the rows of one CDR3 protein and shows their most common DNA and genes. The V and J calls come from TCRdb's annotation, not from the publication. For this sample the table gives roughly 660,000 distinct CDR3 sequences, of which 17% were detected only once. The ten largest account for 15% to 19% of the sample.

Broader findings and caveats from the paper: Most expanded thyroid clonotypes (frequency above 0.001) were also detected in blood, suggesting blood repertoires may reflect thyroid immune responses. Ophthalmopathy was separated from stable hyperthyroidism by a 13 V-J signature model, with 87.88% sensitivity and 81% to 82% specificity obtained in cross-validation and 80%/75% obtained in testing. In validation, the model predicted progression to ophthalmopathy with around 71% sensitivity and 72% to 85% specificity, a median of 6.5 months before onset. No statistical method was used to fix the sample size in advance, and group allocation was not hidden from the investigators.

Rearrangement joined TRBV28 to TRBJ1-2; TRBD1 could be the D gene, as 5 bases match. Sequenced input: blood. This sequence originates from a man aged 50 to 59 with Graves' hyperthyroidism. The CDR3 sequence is CASSWDAVDYGYTF. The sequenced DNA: TGTGCCAGCAGTTGGGACGCAGTGGACTATGGCTACACCTTC.